The 28 T cell receptor beta chains below were found in one sample sequenced in a study of T cell responses to AZD1222 COVID-19 vaccine. Clones were read by immunoSEQ multiplex PCR, and TCRdb kept only the in-frame ones, dropping some. The sample carries roughly 130,000 clones, approximately 94% recorded once. The specimen comprised peripheral blood, sampled on day 0 of AZD1222 vaccination. Source of these receptors: an adult in good health.

This clone was observed once. The V gene is TRBV28, the J gene TRBJ1-2; D is ambiguous. Trimming pared 1 base from V and 4 bases from J, leaving 4 bases between. Germline V gives CDR1 MDHEN, CDR2 SYDVKM. The CDR3 runs 12 residues. The CDR3 loop reads CASSLSAYGYTF. The CDR3 nucleotides are TGTGCCAGCAGTTTATCAGCCTATGGCTACACCTTC.

This chain uses TRBV12-2 with TRBJ2-7; TRBD2 was called by the table and not checked on the DNA. TRBV12-2 counts as a pseudogene. This CDR3 contains 15 residues. This CDR3 is CASRPPRGKDYEQYF. The CDR3 DNA is TGTGCAAGTCGCCCCCCTCGAGGGAAGGACTACGAGCAGTACTTC.

The genes are TRBV18 and TRBJ2-7, with 8 nucleotides matching TRBD1. CDR3 length: 15 amino acids. Germline V gene lookup returns CDR1 KGHSH and CDR2 LQKENI. V dropped 2 bases and J dropped 6; count of bases not matched to a gene: 9. CDR3 amino acids: CASSPSSDRVGEQYF. The CDR3 bases are TGTGCCAGCTCACCATCTTCGGACAGGGTTGGCGAGCAGTACTTC.

The V and J genes are TRBV18 and TRBJ2-6, with D unresolved. The CDR3 totals 17 residues. Germline V gene lookup returns CDR1 KGHSH and CDR2 LQKENI. V was shortened by 3 bases and J by 4 bases, with 16 bases between the two germline ends. The CDR3 loop is CASSPVLLSSGANVLTF. The CDR3 coding sequence is TGTGCCAGCTCACCGGTATTACTATCGTCCGGGGCCAACGTCCTGACTTTC.

The chain employs TRBV7-9 and TRBJ1-2; D ambiguous. The V end was cut by 4 bases, the J end by 2 bases, with 11 bases between. CDR1 is SEHNR and CDR2 is FQNEAQ in the germline V gene (reference sequence). The CDR3 is made up of 14 amino acids. CDR3 in DNA: TGTGCCAGCAGCTACGTTATGGGGAACTATGGCTACACCTTC. Translating it yields CASSYVMGNYGYTF.

This chain connects TRBV28 to TRBJ2-5; TRBD1 is a possible D gene (5 bases). The CDR3 spans 14 residues. The V gene's germline CDR1 is MDHEN and CDR2 SYDVKM. The V end was cut by 5 bases, the J end by 5 bases, with 15 bases between. The chain's CDR3 is CASSGASPQETQYF. The CDR3 DNA reads as TGTGCCAGCAGTGGGGCCTCCCCCCAGGAGACCCAGTACTTC.

The gene calls are TRBV28 and TRBJ2-3; 12 bases map to TRBD2. The ends lost 3 bases at V and 10 bases at J; junction bases unmatched: 8. There are 15 residues in the CDR3. Germline V gives CDR1 MDHEN, CDR2 SYDVKM. The CDR3 region is CASSFRLAGGPPQYF. The CDR3 DNA is TGTGCCAGCAGTTTTAGGCTAGCGGGAGGGCCGCCGCAGTATTTT.

The rearrangement joins TRBV6-5 to TRBJ1-2, with D maybe TRBD1 (6 bases). This CDR3 contains 12 residues. V was clipped by 7 bases and J by 7 bases, with 13 bases between them. Germline V CDR1 and CDR2: MNHEY, SVGAGI. CDR3 sequence (DNA): TGTGCCAGCAAACAGGGAGTAGCTGGCTACACCTTC. Translation: CASKQGVAGYTF.

This chain joins TRBV18 and TRBJ1-1; no definite D call. The length of the CDR3 is 15 residues. Germline lookup yields CDR1 KGHSH and CDR2 LQKENI. V lost 5 bases to trimming and J lost 2 bases, with 15 bases between them. The chain's CDR3 is CASSSGGMANTEAFF. In nucleotides, the CDR3 is TGTGCCAGCTCATCGGGAGGGATGGCTAACACTGAAGCTTTCTTT.

This clone was recorded a few times. The chain is built from TRBV9 and TRBJ2-7; TRBD2 aligns across 8 bases. This CDR3 is 13 amino acids long. Per germline, CDR1 SGDLS and CDR2 YYNGEE. With 3 bases clipped from V and 4 bases from J, the junction kept 3 bases outside the gene matches. CDR3 nucleotide sequence: TGTGCCAGCAGCGGGACTAGCCGTTACGAGCAGTACTTC. It is translated as CASSGTSRYEQYF.

J is TRBJ2-2 and V is TRBV24-1; D uncertain. Trimming took 6 bases from V and 1 from J, leaving 8 bases between them. Germline V gives CDR1 KGHDR, CDR2 SFDVKD. The CDR3 totals 14 residues. The CDR3 coding sequence is TGTGCCACCAGTTCGGTGTTGAACACCGGGGAGCTGTTTTTT. Translation: CATSSVLNTGELFF.

The chain combines TRBV7-7 with TRBJ2-2, with D possibly TRBD1 on 5 matching bases. The germline gives CDR1 SSHAT, CDR2 FNYEAQ (reference sequence). CDR3 size: 15 residues. V was trimmed by 5 bases and J by 0 bases, leaving 10 bases between them. The CDR3 sequence: CASSRQSPNTGELFF. In DNA, the CDR3 is TGTGCCAGCAGCCGACAGAGCCCGAACACCGGGGAGCTGTTTTTT.

V usage is TRBV20-1 and J usage is TRBJ1-2, with a tentative D call TRBD1 (5 bases). V lost 5 bases and J 8 bases, leaving 9 bases between the germline ends. Looked up from germline, CDR1 is DFQATT and CDR2 is SNEGSKA (reference sequence). This CDR3 spans 10 amino acids. In DNA, the CDR3 is TGCAGTGCTCGGGGGGGAGGCTACACCTTC. Amino acid sequence: CSARGGGYTF.

This chain connects TRBV23-1 to TRBJ1-1; 7 bases map to TRBD1. TRBV23-1 is an open reading frame, and its role is uncertain. J was trimmed by 4 bases and V by 7 bases; bases with no gene match: 9. This CDR3 region has 14 residues. CDR3 DNA sequence: TGCGCCAGCAAACGGGAAGGGGGCGTCACTGAAGCTTTCTTT. Translated, it gives CASKREGGVTEAFF.

V and J are TRBV19 and TRBJ1-1; D possibly corresponds to TRBD1 (5 bases). CDR1 is LNHDA, CDR2 SQIVND, per germline (reference sequence). With 3 bases removed from V and 1 base from J, the gap between germline ends came to 18 bases. This CDR3 comprises 17 residues. CDR3 in DNA: TGTGCCAGTAGTATTTGGAGGCAGGGCCGTTGGAACACTGAAGCTTTCTTT. As protein: CASSIWRQGRWNTEAFF.

This sequence joins TRBV4-1 and TRBJ2-5, with 9 bases identical to TRBD2. Trimming at V came to 1 base and at J to 2 bases, leaving 2 bases not matched to a gene. This CDR3 has 15 amino acids. In germline, CDR1 is MGHRA, CDR2 YSYEKL. The CDR3 region is CASSQGAGGQETQYF. The CDR3 nucleotides read TGCGCCAGCAGCCAAGGCGCGGGAGGGCAAGAGACCCAGTACTTC.

This clone appeared once. CDR3 sequence (DNA): TGTGCCAGCAGTTTTGGGAGTGGCCCACTGAACGAGCAGTACTTC. The encoded protein is CASSFGSGPLNEQYF. The V and J genes are TRBV28 and TRBJ2-7, with D tentatively TRBD2 (5 bases). Trimming left V 3 bases short and J 5 bases short, with 17 bases between. Germline CDR1 MDHEN, CDR2 SYDVKM. The CDR3 loop spans 15 amino acids.

This CDR3 is CSASDPSLWTGGTTEAFF. CDR3 nucleotides: TGCAGTGCTAGTGACCCCTCATTATGGACAGGGGGGACCACTGAAGCTTTCTTT. The chain has TRBV20-1 and TRBJ1-1; TRBD1 matches 10 bases. Germline CDR1 reads DFQATT; CDR2 reads SNEGSKA (reference sequence). Trimming took 3 bases from V and 4 from J; bases not matched to a gene: 17. CDR3 length: 18 amino acids.

In this sample, this clone turned up once. The genes are TRBV12-3 or TRBV12-4 and TRBJ1-4, with TRBD1 matching over 8 bases. V was clipped by 2 bases and J by 7 bases; unmatched bases: 0. This CDR3 comprises 13 residues. CDR3 sequence: CASSLTGGEKLFF. For the CDR3, the DNA is TGTGCCAGCAGTTTAACAGGGGGTGAAAAACTGTTTTTT.

In DNA, the CDR3 is TGTGCCAGCAGTTTTTTTGGAGGGGGAGGTCAGCCCCAGCATTTT. Amino acids: CASSFFGGGGQPQHF. The chain couples TRBV28 to TRBJ1-5, with TRBD1 as a possible D gene (6 bases). The CDR3 extends over 15 amino acids. Germline-derived CDR1 and CDR2 are MDHEN and SYDVKM. With 3 bases removed from V and 6 bases from J, the gap between germline ends came to 15 bases.

The genes are TRBV30 and TRBJ1-4; D perhaps matches TRBD1 (5 bases). The V and J ends lost 0 bases and 2 bases respectively, with 10 bases between them. The germline V gene encodes CDR1 GTSNPN and CDR2 SVGIG (reference sequence). The CDR3 is 15 residues long. The CDR3 sequence is CAWSVWGTTNEKLFF. The CDR3 coding sequence is TGTGCCTGGAGTGTTTGGGGGACCACTAATGAAAAACTGTTTTTT.

This chain connects TRBV27 to TRBJ2-1; D remains ambiguous. The V end was cut by 4 bases, the J end by 2 bases, with 9 bases between. This CDR3 region has 14 residues. Germline loops: CDR1 MNHEY, CDR2 SMNVEV (reference sequence). CDR3 sequence (DNA): TGTGCCAGCAGTTCGTCCGCACCCTACAATGAGCAGTTCTTC. This sequence encodes CASSSSAPYNEQFF.

V and J are TRBV4-1 and TRBJ1-4; maybe TRBD1 (6 bases). Between the trimmed V and J ends, which lost 3 bases and 5 bases, there was a span of 7 bases. Germline V gene data show CDR1 as MGHRA and CDR2 as YSYEKL. The CDR3 covers 13 residues. CDR3 residues: CASSQGANEKLFF. The CDR3 DNA sequence: TGCGCCAGCAGCCAGGGGGCGAATGAAAAACTGTTTTTT.

This sequence joins TRBV9 and TRBJ1-5, with 7 bases fitting TRBD1. Losses at the gene ends were 0 bases for V and 7 bases for J; bases not matched to a gene: 4. Germline values: CDR1 SGDLS, CDR2 YYNGEE. CDR3 length: 14 residues. CDR3 residues: CASSVGQGGQPQHF. The CDR3 DNA reads as TGTGCCAGCAGCGTAGGACAGGGTGGGCAGCCCCAGCATTTT. The full variable domain, rest sourced from reference TRBV9 and TRBJ1-5, is DSGVTQTPKHLITATGQRVTLRCSPRSGDLSVYWYQQSLDQGLQFLIQYYNGEERAKGNILERFSAQQFPDLHSELNLSSLELGDSALYFCASSVGQGGQPQHFGDGTRLSIL.

V usage is TRBV5-1 and J usage is TRBJ2-1, with D unclear. The CDR3 consists of 15 residues. V shed 0 bases and J shed 2 bases, with 9 bases lying between them. CDR1 is SGHRS, CDR2 YFSETQ, per germline. CDR3 bases: TGCGCCAGCAGCTTGGCCGTGGGGACCTACAATGAGCAGTTCTTC. It codes for CASSLAVGTYNEQFF.

This clone was recorded only once. The chain carries TRBV7-7 and TRBJ2-1; D possibly corresponds to TRBD1 (5 bases). Germline assignment: CDR1 SSHAT and CDR2 FNYEAQ (reference sequence). The CDR3 length is 15 residues. Trimming shortened V by 1 base and J by 1 base, and 8 bases separated the two germline ends. CDR3: CASSLETASYNEQFF. In DNA, the CDR3 is TGTGCCAGCAGCTTAGAGACAGCGTCCTACAATGAGCAGTTCTTC.

CDR3 DNA: TGCGCCAGCACCTCCTCGGGCGGTGGAAACACCATATATTTT. This gives the protein CASTSSGGGNTIYF. V is TRBV4-1 and J is TRBJ1-3; D remains ambiguous. Trimming cost V 7 bases and J 3 bases, with 13 bases left between them. Per germline, CDR1 MGHRA and CDR2 YSYEKL. The CDR3 is made up of 14 amino acids.

The J gene is TRBJ2-3, the V gene TRBV10-3; D unresolved. This CDR3 is 14 amino acids long. Trimming took off 5 bases at V and 0 bases at J, with 9 bases between the two ends. Per the germline V gene, CDR1 is ENHRY and CDR2 is SYGVKD. CDR3 sequence: CAISPLASTDTQYF. CDR3 DNA sequence: TGTGCCATCAGTCCCCTGGCTAGCACAGATACGCAGTATTTT.